This T cell receptor (beta chain) was observed in a study of PD-1 blockade in classical Hodgkin lymphoma. Assay used: immunoSEQ multiplex PCR; TCRdb lists only in-frame clones, some missing. Altogether about 93,000 clones are present, 78% being singletons, with the ten largest covering roughly 10%. Sample time point: cycle 4 day 1 (C4D1), after 5 to 7 weeks of nivolumab. Each of the patients experienced relapse following autologous stem cell transplantation, and their brentuximab vedotin exposure differed. In the case of this clone: Its antigen is not identified.

General observations from the study: Anyone who began nivolumab under 1 year after ASCT was excluded. It was reported that newly diagnosed patients had less baseline TCR diversity than healthy donors. Unlike CD8+ TCR diversity, which did not rise significantly by C4D1, CD4+ TCR diversity did. Complete responders had baseline diversity similar to newly diagnosed patients.

Per germline, CDR1 MNHNS and CDR2 SASEGT. Trimming removed 2 bases from V and 1 base from J; junction bases left unmatched: 19. The CDR3 contains 21 residues. This chain links TRBV6-1 with TRBJ2-3, with 9 bases identical to TRBD2. The source was peripheral blood mononuclear cells (PBMCs), collected before the fourth cycle of nivolumab. This sequence was found in a human donor with classical Hodgkin lymphoma. The chain's CDR3 is CASSETLRLRGGAGGTDTQYF. The CDR3, as DNA: TGTGCCAGCAGTGAAACCCTGCGCTTGCGCGGGGGGGCCGGGGGCACAGATACGCAGTATTTT.